Detailed here is one TCR beta chain. Antigen unknown. Sequence at one end of the junction differs from germline and may be a read error. Germline V gives CDR1 LNHDA, CDR2 SQIVND (reference sequence). The CDR3 extends over 16 amino acids. These data belong to a study of cytomegalovirus exposure and HLA in healthy donors. Whole-study findings and limits: No immune exposure information besides CMV serostatus was available. Specificity for CMV antigens was confirmed in vitro for a few of the CMV-associated chains.

PCR employed 60 Vbeta and 13 Jbeta primers. TCRdb keeps only in-frame clones here, not all; method: immunoSEQ multiplex PCR. The sample contains over 130,000 clones, approximately 80% of which appear only once. This receptor was taken from a man between 40 and 49 years old in good health and CMV-seronegative. J is TRBJ2-2 and V is TRBV19, with D hard to call. The sequenced sample was PBMCs. In DNA, the CDR3 is TGTGCCAGCAGTATAGGTGGGCTTCAAAACACCGGGGAGCTGTTTTTT. Translated, it gives CASSIGGLQNTGELFF.